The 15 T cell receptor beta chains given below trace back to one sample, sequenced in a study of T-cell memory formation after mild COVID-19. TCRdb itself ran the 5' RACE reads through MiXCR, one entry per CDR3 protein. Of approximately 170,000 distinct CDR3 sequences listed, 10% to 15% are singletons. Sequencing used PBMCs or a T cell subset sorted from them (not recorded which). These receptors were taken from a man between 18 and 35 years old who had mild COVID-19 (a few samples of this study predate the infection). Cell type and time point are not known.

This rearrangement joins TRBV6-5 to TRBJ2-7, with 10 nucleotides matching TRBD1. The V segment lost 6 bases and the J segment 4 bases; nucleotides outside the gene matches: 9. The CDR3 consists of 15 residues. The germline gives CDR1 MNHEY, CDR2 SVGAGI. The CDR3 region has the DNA TGTGCCAGCAGCGATTCCGGGACAGGGGCTTACGAGCAGTACTTC. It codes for CASSDSGTGAYEQYF.

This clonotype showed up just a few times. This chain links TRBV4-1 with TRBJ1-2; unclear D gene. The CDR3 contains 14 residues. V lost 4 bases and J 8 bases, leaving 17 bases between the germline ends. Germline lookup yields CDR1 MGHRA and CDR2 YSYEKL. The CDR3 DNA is TGCGCCAGCAGCCCGATAGTACGCCGGAGCGGCTACACCTTC. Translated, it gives CASSPIVRRSGYTF.

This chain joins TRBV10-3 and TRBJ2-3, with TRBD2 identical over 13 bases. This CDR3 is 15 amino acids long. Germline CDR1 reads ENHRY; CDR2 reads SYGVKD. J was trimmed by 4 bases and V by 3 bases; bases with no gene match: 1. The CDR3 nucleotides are TGTGCCATCAGTGAAGGACTAGCGGGGGCAGATACGCAGTATTTT. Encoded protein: CAISEGLAGADTQYF.

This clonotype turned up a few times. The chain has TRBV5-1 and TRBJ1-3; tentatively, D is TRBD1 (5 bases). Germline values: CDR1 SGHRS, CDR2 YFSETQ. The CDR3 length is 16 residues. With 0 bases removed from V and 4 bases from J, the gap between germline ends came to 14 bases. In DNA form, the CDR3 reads TGCGCCAGCAGCTTGGCGCCGGACAATCGCGGAAACACCATATATTTT. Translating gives CASSLAPDNRGNTIYF. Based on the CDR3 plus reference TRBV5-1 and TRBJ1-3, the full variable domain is KAGVTQTPRYLIKTRGQQVTLSCSPISGHRSVSWYQQTPGQGLQFLFEYFSETQRNKGNFPGRFSGRQFSNSRSEMNVSTLELGDSALYLCASSLAPDNRGNTIYFGEGSWLTVV.

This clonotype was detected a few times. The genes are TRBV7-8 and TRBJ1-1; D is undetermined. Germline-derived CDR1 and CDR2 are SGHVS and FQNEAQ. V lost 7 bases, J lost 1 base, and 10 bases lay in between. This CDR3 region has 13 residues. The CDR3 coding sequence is TGTGCCAGCACCCCGAGTCGGAACACTGAAGCTTTCTTT. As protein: CASTPSRNTEAFF.

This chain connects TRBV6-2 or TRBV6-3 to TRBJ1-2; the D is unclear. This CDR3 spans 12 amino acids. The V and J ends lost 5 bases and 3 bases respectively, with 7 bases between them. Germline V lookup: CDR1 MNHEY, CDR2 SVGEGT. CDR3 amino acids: CASSHKDYGYTF. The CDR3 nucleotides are TGTGCCAGCAGTCACAAGGACTATGGCTACACCTTC.

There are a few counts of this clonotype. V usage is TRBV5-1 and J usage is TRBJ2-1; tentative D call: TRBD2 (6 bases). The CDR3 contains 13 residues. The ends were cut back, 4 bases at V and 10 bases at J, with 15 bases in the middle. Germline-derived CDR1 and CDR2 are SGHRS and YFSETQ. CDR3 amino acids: CASSQGLPGEQFF. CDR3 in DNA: TGCGCCAGCAGCCAGGGACTCCCGGGCGAGCAGTTCTTC.

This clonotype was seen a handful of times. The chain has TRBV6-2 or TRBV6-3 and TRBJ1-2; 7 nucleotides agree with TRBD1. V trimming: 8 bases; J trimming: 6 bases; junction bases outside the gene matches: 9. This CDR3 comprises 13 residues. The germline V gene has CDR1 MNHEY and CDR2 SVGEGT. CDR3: CASRDSYKDGYTF. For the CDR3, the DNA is TGTGCCAGCCGGGACAGTTATAAGGATGGCTACACCTTC.

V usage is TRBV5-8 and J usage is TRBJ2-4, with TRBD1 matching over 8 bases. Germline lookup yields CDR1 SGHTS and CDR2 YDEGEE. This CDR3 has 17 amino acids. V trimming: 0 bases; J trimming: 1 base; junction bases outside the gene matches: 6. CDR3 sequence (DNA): TGTGCCAGCAGCTTGGATTACAGGGGGGTGGCCAAAAACATTCAGTACTTC. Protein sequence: CASSLDYRGVAKNIQYF.

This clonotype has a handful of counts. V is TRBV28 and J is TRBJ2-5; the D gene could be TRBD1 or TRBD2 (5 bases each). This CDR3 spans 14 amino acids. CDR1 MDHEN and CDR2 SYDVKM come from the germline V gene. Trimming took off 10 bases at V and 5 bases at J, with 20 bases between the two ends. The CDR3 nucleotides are TGTGCCACCAGACTGAGGGGCGGGTCGGAGACCCAGTACTTC. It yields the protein CATRLRGGSETQYF. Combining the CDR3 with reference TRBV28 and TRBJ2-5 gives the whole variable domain DVKVTQSSRYLVKRTGEKVFLECVQDMDHENMFWYRQDPGLGLRLIYFSYDVKMKEKGDIPEGYSVSREKKERFSLILESASTNQTSMYLCATRLRGGSETQYFGPGTRLLVL.

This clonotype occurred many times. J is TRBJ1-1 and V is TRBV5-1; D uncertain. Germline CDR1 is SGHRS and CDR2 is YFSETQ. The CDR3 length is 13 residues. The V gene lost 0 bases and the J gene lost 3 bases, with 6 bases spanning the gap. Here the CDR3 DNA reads TGCGCCAGCAGCTTGGGGCGGGACACTGAAGCTTTCTTT. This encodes CASSLGRDTEAFF.

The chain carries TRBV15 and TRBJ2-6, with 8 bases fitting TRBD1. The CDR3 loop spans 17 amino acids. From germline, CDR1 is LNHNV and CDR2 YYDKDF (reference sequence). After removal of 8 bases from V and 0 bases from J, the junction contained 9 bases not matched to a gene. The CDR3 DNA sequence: TGTGCCACCCACCCCGACAGGGGTTTCTCTGGGGCCAACGTCCTGACTTTC. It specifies CATHPDRGFSGANVLTF.

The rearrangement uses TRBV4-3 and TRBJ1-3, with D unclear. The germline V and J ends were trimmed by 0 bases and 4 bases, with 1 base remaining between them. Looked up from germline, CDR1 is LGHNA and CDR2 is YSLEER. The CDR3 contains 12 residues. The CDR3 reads CASSQEGNTIYF. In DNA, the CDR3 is TGCGCCAGCAGCCAAGAAGGAAACACCATATATTTT.

The CDR3 here is CSALVGPSYNEQFF. For the CDR3, the DNA is TGCAGTGCCCTGGTCGGGCCTTCCTACAATGAGCAGTTCTTC. This rearrangement joins TRBV20-1 to TRBJ2-1; no definite D call. Per the germline V gene, CDR1 is DFQATT and CDR2 is SNEGSKA (reference sequence). The CDR3 runs 14 residues. V lost 6 bases, J lost 1 base, and 13 bases lay in between.

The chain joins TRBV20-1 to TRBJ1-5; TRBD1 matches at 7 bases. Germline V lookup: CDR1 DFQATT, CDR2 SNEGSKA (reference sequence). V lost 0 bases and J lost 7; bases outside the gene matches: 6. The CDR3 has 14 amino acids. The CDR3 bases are TGCAGTGCTAGAGATCGAACAGGGGTACAGCCCCAGCATTTT. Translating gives CSARDRTGVQPQHF.